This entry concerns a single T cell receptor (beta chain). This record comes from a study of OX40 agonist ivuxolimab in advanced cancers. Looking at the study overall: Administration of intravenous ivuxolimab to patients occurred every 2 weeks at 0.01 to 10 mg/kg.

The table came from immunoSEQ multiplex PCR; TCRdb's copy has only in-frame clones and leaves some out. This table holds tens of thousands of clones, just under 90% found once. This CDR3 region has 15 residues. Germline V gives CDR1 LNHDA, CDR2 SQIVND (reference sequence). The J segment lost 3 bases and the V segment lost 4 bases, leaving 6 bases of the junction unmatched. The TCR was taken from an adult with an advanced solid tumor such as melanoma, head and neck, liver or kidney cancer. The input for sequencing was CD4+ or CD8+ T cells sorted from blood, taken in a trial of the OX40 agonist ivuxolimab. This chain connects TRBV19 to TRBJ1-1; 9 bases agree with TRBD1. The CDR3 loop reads CASSTATGGYTEAFF. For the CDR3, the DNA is TGTGCCAGTAGTACCGCCACAGGGGGCTACACTGAAGCTTTCTTT.